The rows below give T cell receptor beta chains drawn from one sample of a study of brain T cells in children with intractable seizures. Profiling relied on immunoSEQ multiplex PCR, and the TCRdb table lists in-frame clones only, not all of them. The table records about 76,000 clones, 93% of them present only once. The material was peripheral blood, obtained at surgery. The receptors here all came from a boy less than two years old with tuberous sclerosis and intractable seizures. CDR3s include the opening cysteine and the closing phenylalanine or tryptophan.

J,V,CDR3
TRBJ2-7,TRBV19,CASGLRVGEQYF
TRBJ1-4,TRBV6-5,CASGRTATNEKLFF
TRBJ1-2,TRBV7-9,CASSLAGPNYGYTF
TRBJ1-1,TRBV19,CASSITDGGTEAFF
TRBJ2-7,TRBV5-5,CASTQDRGLPYEQYF
TRBJ1-3,TRBV9,CASSVVGTVSGNTIYF
TRBJ2-5,TRBV13,CASSLFSSMTSGDGETQYF
TRBJ2-7,TRBV3-1/TRBV3-2,CASSQEGTLWEQYF
TRBJ1-1,TRBV27,CASSATGLGTEAFF
TRBJ1-6,TRBV11-3,CASSFSPNSPLHF
TRBJ2-5,TRBV27,CASSQAFQETQYF
TRBJ2-7,TRBV6-6,CASTGIPGWGSYEQYF
TRBJ1-5,TRBV6-5,CASRTGGNQPQHF
TRBJ1-1,TRBV4-1,CASSQDSLNTEAFF
TRBJ2-1,TRBV27,CASRDTGTSTNEQFF
TRBJ1-4,TRBV5-1,CASSSSGLFNEKLFF
TRBJ2-1,TRBV30,CAWTLAGAVEQFF
TRBJ2-1,TRBV7-2,CASTPRLEGGSINEQFF
TRBJ2-7,TRBV6-5,CASKGTSAPWGEQYF
TRBJ2-1,TRBV3-1/TRBV3-2,CASSQVAEQFF
TRBJ2-1,TRBV19,CASSRTEYYNEQFF
TRBJ2-2,TRBV5-4,CASSYSLNTGELFF
TRBJ1-4,TRBV6-5,CASRLSWGDEKLFF
TRBJ1-1,TRBV29-1,CSGQGADTEAFF
TRBJ2-7,TRBV9,CASSVGTSGAYEQYF
TRBJ1-1,TRBV9,CASSQTQGARDTEAFF
TRBJ2-1,TRBV27,CASSLVSGRGNNEQFF
TRBJ2-4,TRBV25-1,CASREPGTGFQYF
TRBJ2-7,TRBV30,CAWSVLDGQYF
TRBJ2-1,TRBV3-1/TRBV3-2,CASSQSYNEQFF
TRBJ2-3,TRBV2,CASSDPGASSTDTQYF
TRBJ2-7,TRBV28,CASSPAITGYEQYF
TRBJ1-2,TRBV7-8,CASSLAGQGYGYTF
TRBJ1-6,TRBV3-1/TRBV3-2,CASSFLGTDNSPLHF
TRBJ2-5,TRBV9,CASSVGTSGGYQETQYF
TRBJ1-4,TRBV4-1,CASGYWGGEKLFF
TRBJ1-1,TRBV7-9,CASSLLRARDTEAFF
TRBJ1-5,TRBV5-1,CASSWGSGNQPQHF
TRBJ1-2,TRBV24-1,CATRYTGSGYTF
TRBJ2-3,TRBV19,CASRPRAGGWDTQYF
TRBJ2-7,TRBV5-1,CASSLIAGTGEQYF
TRBJ1-2,TRBV19,CASSTRTADYGYTF
TRBJ2-1,TRBV18,CASSPGTSVYNEQFF
TRBJ2-7,TRBV19,CASSTDRGSYEQYF
TRBJ1-4,TRBV4-1,CASSQLIRQGPRAPEKLFF
TRBJ2-7,TRBV3-1/TRBV3-2,CASSQVDDEQYF
TRBJ2-7,TRBV7-8,CASSLGQGGLAPFYEQYF
TRBJ1-2,TRBV12-3/TRBV12-4,CASSLPMIYGYTF
TRBJ1-4,TRBV6-1,CASSADILWGNEKLFF
TRBJ2-3,TRBV11-1,CASSFLADTQYF
TRBJ2-7,TRBV3-1/TRBV3-2,CASSQSGIQPYEQYF
TRBJ1-1,TRBV4-1,CASSQDRARTRQGGNTEAFF
TRBJ2-5,TRBV7-9,CASSLALVPKETQYF
TRBJ1-1,TRBV29-1,CSVEVTEAFF
TRBJ1-1,TRBV29-1,CSGSRGNTEAFF
TRBJ1-5,TRBV28,CASSPSTLAAQPQHF